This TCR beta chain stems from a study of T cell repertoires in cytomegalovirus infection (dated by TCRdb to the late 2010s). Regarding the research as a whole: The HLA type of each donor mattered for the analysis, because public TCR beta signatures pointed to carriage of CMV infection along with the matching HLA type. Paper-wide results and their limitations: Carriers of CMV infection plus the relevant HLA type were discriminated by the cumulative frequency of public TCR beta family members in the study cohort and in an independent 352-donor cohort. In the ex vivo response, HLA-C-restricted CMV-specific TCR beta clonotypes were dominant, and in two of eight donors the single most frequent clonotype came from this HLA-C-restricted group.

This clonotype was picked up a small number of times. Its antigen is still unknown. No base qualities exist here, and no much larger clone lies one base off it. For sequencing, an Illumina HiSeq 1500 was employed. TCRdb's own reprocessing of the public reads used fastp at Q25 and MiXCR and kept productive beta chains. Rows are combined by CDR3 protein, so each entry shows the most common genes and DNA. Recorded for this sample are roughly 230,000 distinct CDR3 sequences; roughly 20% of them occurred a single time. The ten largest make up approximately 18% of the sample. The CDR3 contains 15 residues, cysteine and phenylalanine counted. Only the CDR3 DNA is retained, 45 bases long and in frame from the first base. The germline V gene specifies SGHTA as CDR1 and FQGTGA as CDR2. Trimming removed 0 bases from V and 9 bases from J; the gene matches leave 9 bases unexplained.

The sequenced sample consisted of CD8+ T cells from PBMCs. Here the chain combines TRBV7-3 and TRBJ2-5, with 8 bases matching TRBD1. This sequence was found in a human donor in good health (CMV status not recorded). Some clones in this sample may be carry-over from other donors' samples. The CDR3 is CASSLTGQGGLAQYF. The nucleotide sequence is TGTGCCAGCAGCTTAACAGGACAGGGTGGGTTGGCCCAGTACTTC.